A selection of T cell receptor beta chains follows, all from one sample in a study of T cell repertoires in cytomegalovirus infection. Using its own MiXCR run on the reads, TCRdb lists one record per CDR3 protein. Of 150,000 to 200,000 distinct CDR3 sequences in the sample, 28% are singletons; the top ten hold 30% to 40%. The sample taken for sequencing was PBMCs. Receptor source: a human donor in good health (CMV status not recorded). Some clones in this sample may be carry-over from other donors' samples. Each CDR3 is given without its conserved first and last residue.

v_gene: TRBV20-1; CDR3aa: SARAPGLAEQY
v_gene: TRBV19; CDR3aa: ASSRQGGPWHTEAF
v_gene: TRBV7-2; CDR3aa: ASSLTRQPSNVLT
v_gene: TRBV11-2; CDR3aa: ASSPRGGDTDTQY
v_gene: TRBV2; CDR3aa: ASSVGGGYEQF
v_gene: TRBV6-6; CDR3aa: ASSYLGTTATYEQY
v_gene: TRBV6-2/TRBV6-3; CDR3aa: ASSNGPNYGYT
v_gene: TRBV29-1; CDR3aa: SVGTDRGPGYT
v_gene: TRBV6-6; CDR3aa: ASSYSKGHGNTIY
v_gene: TRBV6-2/TRBV6-3; CDR3aa: ASRPTGRNNQPQH
v_gene: TRBV5-6; CDR3aa: ASSGEHVGGGNTIY
v_gene: TRBV4-3; CDR3aa: ASSQTGVLNTEAF
v_gene: TRBV6-4; CDR3aa: ASSARDRDQPQH
v_gene: TRBV11-2; CDR3aa: ASSSARGSGYEQY
v_gene: TRBV19; CDR3aa: ASSLGTATYEQY
v_gene: TRBV4-2; CDR3aa: ASSQDGNRGGTGELF
v_gene: TRBV2; CDR3aa: ASSVVNSYEQY
v_gene: TRBV11-3; CDR3aa: ASSLFRYNEQF
v_gene: TRBV6-2/TRBV6-3; CDR3aa: ASSSQGGNSPLH
v_gene: TRBV7-2; CDR3aa: ASSPSFATNEKLF
v_gene: TRBV12-3/TRBV12-4; CDR3aa: ASSTNRALNSGANVLT
v_gene: TRBV7-2; CDR3aa: ASSLSTVTSYEQY
v_gene: TRBV12-3/TRBV12-4; CDR3aa: ASSIGRDTQY